This T cell receptor beta chain was captured in a study of glioma-infiltrating T cells. Notes on the study in general: Gliomas, especially low-grade, showed above-expected tissue-blood divergence; non-neoplastic patients showed below.

The sample holds many counts of this clonotype. Its antigen is currently unknown. Using RNA template, CDR3s of TCR alpha and beta were amplified with iRepertoire arm-PCR. One-step reverse transcription and amplification started from approximately 100-400 ng of tissue mRNA or PBMC total RNA. TCRdb passed the multiplex PCR reads through MiXCR, listing each CDR3 protein once. The sample includes more than 85,000 distinct CDR3 sequences, 25% to 30% of them seen just once. This CDR3 has 13 amino acids. V gave up 3 bases and J gave up 7 bases, with 10 bases separating them. Per germline, CDR1 WSHSY and CDR2 SAAADI.

The sample was glioma tissue, nonneoplastic brain tissue, or PBMCs (not recorded which). The genes are TRBV10-2 and TRBJ1-3, with no clear D. The receptor was derived from a human donor with low-grade glioma or glioblastoma, undergoing nonglioma brain surgery, or in good health (not recorded which). The CDR3 bases are TGCGCCAGCAGTGATAGGACGGTGAACACCATATATTTT. The encoded protein is CASSDRTVNTIYF.